A single sample is the source of the 4 T cell receptor beta chains below, sequenced in a study of cytomegalovirus exposure and HLA in healthy donors. PCR amplification relied on 60 Vbeta primers (plus 13 Jbeta primers). This table comes from immunoSEQ multiplex PCR, and its TCRdb copy is limited to in-frame clones, with some not included. Altogether around 67,000 clones are present, around 61% being singletons, with the ten largest covering 3%. Source material: PBMCs. These TCRs come from a woman in her forties or fifties in good health and CMV-seronegative.

The chain has TRBV10-3 and TRBJ2-5, with D maybe TRBD2 (7 bases). The CDR3 is 14 residues long. Looked up from germline, CDR1 is ENHRY and CDR2 is SYGVKD. Trimming removed 11 bases at V and 4 bases at J, with 20 bases between. CDR3: CAVADGGLGETQYF. The CDR3, as DNA: TGTGCCGTCGCTGACGGGGGGCTCGGAGAGACCCAGTACTTC.

The genes are TRBV13 and TRBJ1-1; a weak D match, TRBD1 (5 bases). Trimming removed 2 bases from V and 4 bases from J, with 8 bases in between. Per the germline V gene, CDR1 is PRHDT and CDR2 is FYEKMQ (reference sequence). The CDR3 covers 13 residues. CDR3 nucleotide sequence: TGTGCCAGCAGCTTACAGGGAGGCACTGAAGCTTTCTTT. Its translation is CASSLQGGTEAFF.

The chain has TRBV29-1 and TRBJ1-1; D is ambiguous. This CDR3 has 13 residues. V lost 4 bases and J lost 1, with 10 bases in between. Germline values: CDR1 SQVTM, CDR2 ANQGSEA. The DNA for the CDR3 is TGCAGCGTTGCCCCCGAGAAGAACACTGAAGCTTTCTTT. Encoded protein: CSVAPEKNTEAFF.

The chain employs TRBV18 and TRBJ2-7; D might be TRBD2 (5 bases). The CDR3 has 14 residues. Germline assignment: CDR1 KGHSH and CDR2 LQKENI. V lost 3 bases and J lost 5, with 14 bases in between. CDR3 loop: CASSPAGEEDEQYF. In nucleotides, the CDR3 is TGTGCCAGCTCACCCGCAGGAGAGGAGGACGAGCAGTACTTC.